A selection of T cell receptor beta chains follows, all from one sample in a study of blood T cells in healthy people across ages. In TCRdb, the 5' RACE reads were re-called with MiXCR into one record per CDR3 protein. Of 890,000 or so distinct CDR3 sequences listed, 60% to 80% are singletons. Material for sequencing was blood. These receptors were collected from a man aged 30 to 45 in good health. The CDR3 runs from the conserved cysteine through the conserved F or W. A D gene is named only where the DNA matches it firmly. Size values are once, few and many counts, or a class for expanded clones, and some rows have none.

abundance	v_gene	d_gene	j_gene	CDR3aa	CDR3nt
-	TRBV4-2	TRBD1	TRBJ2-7	CASSQVGTDYCEQYF	TGTGCCAGCAGCCAAGTAGGGACAGACTACTGCGAGCAGTACTTC
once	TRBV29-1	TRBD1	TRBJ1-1	CSVWDRGSEAFF	TGCAGCGTTTGGGACAGGGGATCTGAAGCTTTCTTT
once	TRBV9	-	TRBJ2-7	CASSSRGARAAYEQYF	TGTGCCAGCAGCTCCCGGGGGGCGCGGGCCGCCTACGAGCAGTACTTC
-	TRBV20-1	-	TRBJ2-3	CSAHRFGGTDTQYF	TGCAGTGCCCATAGGTTCGGGGGCACAGATACGCAGTATTTT
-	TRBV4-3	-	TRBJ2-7	CASSQEVRRNEQYF	TGCGCCAGCAGCCAAGAAGTCAGGAGAAATGAGCAGTACTTC
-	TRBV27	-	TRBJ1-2	CARRGREYASNYGYTF	TGTGCCAGGAGGGGCAGGGAGTATGCGTCTAACTATGGCTACACCTTC
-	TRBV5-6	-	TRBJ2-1	CATTERGTYNEQFF	TGTGCCACCACGGAACGGGGAACCTACAATGAGCAGTTCTTC
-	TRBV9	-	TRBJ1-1	CASSVGQTNTEAFF	TGTGCCAGCAGCGTAGGGCAGACCAACACTGAAGCTTTCTTT
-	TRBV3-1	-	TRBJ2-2	CASRQDHIGPNTGELFF	TGTGCCAGCCGCCAAGATCATATAGGCCCGAACACCGGGGAGCTGTTTTTT
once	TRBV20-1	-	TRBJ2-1	CSARPFGTLNEQFF	TGCAGTGCTAGACCCTTCGGGACTCTCAATGAGCAGTTCTTC
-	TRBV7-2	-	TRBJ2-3	CASNPLVADTQYF	TGTGCCAGCAATCCACTGGTGGCAGATACGCAGTATTTT
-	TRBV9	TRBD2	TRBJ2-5	CASSVHLAGKETQYF	TGTGCCAGCAGCGTACACTTAGCGGGGAAAGAGACCCAGTACTTC
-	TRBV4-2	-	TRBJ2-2	CASSQVGALRTGELFF	TGTGCCAGCAGCCAAGTTGGGGCATTGCGGACCGGGGAGCTGTTTTTT
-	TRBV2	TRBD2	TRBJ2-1	CASGLAEFF	TGTGCCAGCGGACTAGCAGAGTTCTTC
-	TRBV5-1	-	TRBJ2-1	CASSPIPGQVYNEQFF	TGCGCCAGCAGCCCTATCCCGGGACAAGTTTACAATGAGCAGTTCTTC
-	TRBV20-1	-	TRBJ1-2	CSARGGTQIPFYYGYTF	TGCAGTGCTAGAGGCGGGACACAGATTCCCTTTTACTATGGCTACACCTTC
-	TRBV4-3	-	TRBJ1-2	CASSQDSSGYGYTF	TGCGCCAGCAGCCAAGACTCGTCTGGCTATGGCTACACCTTC
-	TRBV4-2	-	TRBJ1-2	CASSQGGGYTF	TGTGCCAGCAGCCAAGGTGGAGGCTACACCTTC
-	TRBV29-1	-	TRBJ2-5	CSVVSPQETQYF	TGCAGCGTTGTGTCGCCCCAAGAGACCCAGTACTTC
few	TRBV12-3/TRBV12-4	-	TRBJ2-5	CASSSGPPGETQYF	TGTGCCAGCAGTTCCGGGCCCCCGGGGGAGACCCAGTACTTC
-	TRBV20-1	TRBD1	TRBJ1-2	CSARTGDAGYTF	TGCAGTGCGCGGACAGGGGACGCTGGCTACACCTTC
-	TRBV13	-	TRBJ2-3	CASQGQLADTQYF	TGTGCCAGCCAAGGGCAGCTCGCAGATACGCAGTATTTT
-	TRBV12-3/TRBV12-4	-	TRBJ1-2	CASSTDREGVYGYTF	TGTGCCAGCAGTACCGACCGAGAGGGCGTCTATGGCTACACCTTC
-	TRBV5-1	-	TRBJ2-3	CASSFSKPGYVTTDTQYF	TGCGCCAGCAGCTTTTCTAAGCCAGGGTACGTGACCACAGATACGCAGTATTTT
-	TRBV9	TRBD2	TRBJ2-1	CASSVGAGEVTEQFF	TGTGCCAGCAGCGTAGGGGCGGGGGAGGTCACTGAGCAGTTCTTC
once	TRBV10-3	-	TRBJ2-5	CAVGGIETQYF	TGTGCTGTCGGGGGCATTGAGACCCAGTACTTC
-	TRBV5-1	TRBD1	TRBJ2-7	CASSLLQGALREQYF	TGCGCCAGCAGCTTGCTACAGGGGGCCCTTCGCGAGCAGTACTTC
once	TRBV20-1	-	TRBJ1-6	CSARVLWNSPLHF	TGCAGTGCTAGGGTTTTGTGGAATTCACCCCTCCACTTT
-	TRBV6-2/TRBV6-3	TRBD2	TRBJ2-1	CASSPLAGMGGSNHNEQFF	TGTGCCAGCAGTCCACTCGCCGGGATGGGGGGGAGTAACCACAATGAGCAGTTCTTC
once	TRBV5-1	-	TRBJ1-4	CASSFGTSTNEKLFF	TGCGCCAGCAGCTTCGGGACATCAACTAATGAAAAACTGTTTTTT
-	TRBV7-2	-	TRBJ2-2	CASSYISGELFF	TGTGCCAGCAGCTACATCAGTGGGGAGCTGTTTTTT
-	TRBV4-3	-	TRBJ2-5	CASNQWLATETQYF	TGCGCCAGCAACCAATGGCTAGCGACGGAGACCCAGTACTTC
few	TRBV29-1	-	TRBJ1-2	CSVEDRSGLVGYTF	TGCAGCGTTGAAGATCGATCCGGGCTGGTTGGCTACACCTTC
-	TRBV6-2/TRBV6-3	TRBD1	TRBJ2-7	CASSSDRFGKDEQYF	TGTGCCAGCAGCTCGGACAGGTTTGGGAAGGACGAGCAGTACTTC
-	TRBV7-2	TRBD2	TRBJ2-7	CASSLEGLAGGLYEQYF	TGTGCCAGCAGCTTAGAGGGCCTAGCGGGGGGCCTCTACGAGCAGTACTTC
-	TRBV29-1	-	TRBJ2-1	CSVGGQPYNEQFF	TGCAGCGTTGGTGGTCAGCCGTACAATGAGCAGTTCTTC
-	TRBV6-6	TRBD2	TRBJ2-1	CASSYRLAGDEQFF	TGTGCCAGCAGTTACCGACTAGCGGGGGATGAGCAGTTCTTC
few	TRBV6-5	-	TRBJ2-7	CASSYRQGYEQYF	TGTGCCAGCAGTTACAGGCAAGGCTACGAGCAGTACTTC
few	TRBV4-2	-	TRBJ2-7	CASSPEDRREDEQYF	TGTGCCAGCAGCCCTGAAGACAGGAGGGAGGACGAGCAGTACTTC
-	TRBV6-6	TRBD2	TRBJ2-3	CASSMGLASTDTQYF	TGTGCCAGCAGTATGGGACTAGCGAGCACAGATACGCAGTATTTT
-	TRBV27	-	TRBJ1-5	CASSLVSMNQPQHF	TGTGCCAGCAGTTTGGTTTCGATGAATCAGCCCCAGCATTTT
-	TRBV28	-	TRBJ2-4	CASRATGRHIQYF	TGTGCCAGCAGGGCGACAGGGAGGCACATTCAGTACTTC
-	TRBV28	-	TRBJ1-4	CASSFTNEKLFF	TGTGCCAGCAGTTTCACTAATGAAAAACTGTTTTTT
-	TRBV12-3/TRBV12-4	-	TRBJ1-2	CASLRSAGNGYTF	TGTGCCAGCCTCCGGTCGGCAGGGAATGGCTACACCTTC
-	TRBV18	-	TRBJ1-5	CASSLMEGGGHQPQHF	TGTGCCAGCTCTCTTATGGAGGGAGGAGGTCATCAGCCCCAGCATTTT
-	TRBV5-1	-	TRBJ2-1	CASSPDGRGSYNEQFF	TGCGCCAGCAGCCCGGATGGGCGGGGCTCCTACAATGAGCAGTTCTTC
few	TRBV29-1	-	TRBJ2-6	CSAVDFSGANVLTF	TGCAGCGCTGTGGACTTCTCTGGGGCCAACGTCCTGACTTTC
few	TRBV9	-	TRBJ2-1	CASSLRDASYNEQFF	TGTGCCAGCAGCCTCCGGGACGCTTCCTACAATGAGCAGTTCTTC
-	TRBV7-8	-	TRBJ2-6	CASTSISGANVLTF	TGTGCCAGCACTTCAATCTCTGGGGCCAACGTCCTGACTTTC
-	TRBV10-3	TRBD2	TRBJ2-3	CAISESGSGGSTDTQYF	TGTGCCATCAGTGAGTCGGGGAGCGGGGGGAGCACAGATACGCAGTATTTT
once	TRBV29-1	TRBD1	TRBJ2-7	CSARTGGPYEQYF	TGCAGCGCAAGGACAGGGGGTCCCTACGAGCAGTACTTC
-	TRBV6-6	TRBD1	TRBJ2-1	CASNLPRTGFYNEQFF	TGTGCCAGCAACCTCCCCCGGACAGGGTTCTACAATGAGCAGTTCTTC
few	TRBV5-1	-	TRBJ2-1	CASSLVFGAVNEQFF	TGCGCCAGCAGCTTGGTTTTTGGGGCCGTCAATGAGCAGTTCTTC
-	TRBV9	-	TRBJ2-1	CASSVTGGGTNEQFF	TGTGCCAGCAGCGTAACAGGGGGGGGTACCAATGAGCAGTTCTTC
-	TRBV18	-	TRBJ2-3	CASSPNEDTQYF	TGTGCCAGCTCACCAAACGAAGATACGCAGTATTTT
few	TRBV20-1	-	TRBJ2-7	CSASGGGPNNEQYF	TGCAGTGCTAGCGGGGGAGGTCCCAACAATGAGCAGTACTTC
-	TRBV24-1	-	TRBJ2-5	CATSDLTSQSPQYF	TGTGCCACCAGTGATTTGACCAGCCAGAGCCCCCAGTACTTC
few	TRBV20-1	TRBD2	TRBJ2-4	CSAGTSGGVWAKNIQYF	TGCAGTGCTGGGACTAGCGGGGGGGTCTGGGCCAAAAACATTCAGTACTTC
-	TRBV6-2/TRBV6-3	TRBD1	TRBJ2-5	CASSYGDRSSETQYF	TGTGCCAGCAGTTACGGGGACAGGTCATCAGAGACCCAGTACTTC
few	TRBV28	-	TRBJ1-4	CASSSHQGGSEKLFF	TGTGCCAGCAGTTCCCACCAAGGCGGTAGTGAAAAACTGTTTTTT